This TCR beta chain comes out of a study of shared clonotypes between healthy human individuals. Study-wide results and caveats: Clonotypes which were not shared had lower generation probabilities than clonotypes that all four donors shared. Genetic and exposure-history diversity was limited by the few donors.

In the sorted-subset replicate PCRs, 200 ng DNA, roughly 29,000 T cell genomes, was used. The table came from immunoSEQ multiplex PCR; TCRdb's copy has only in-frame clones and leaves some out. The sample has around 990,000 clones; 70% to 85% are singletons. This clone was seen a single time. The target antigen is unknown. The sequence was collected from a man younger than 30 in good health. Some clones in this sample may be carry-over from other donors' samples. Material for sequencing was memory CD4+ T cells from PBMCs. As to subset: CD45RA-negative fraction.

The CDR3 DNA reads as TGCGCCAGCAGCCCCACGTCTCGGGTAGGAGGCTACACCTTC. Its translation: CASSPTSRVGGYTF. J is TRBJ1-2 and V is TRBV4-1, with D hard to call. Germline V gene lookup returns CDR1 MGHRA and CDR2 YSYEKL. V dropped 4 bases and J dropped 8 bases, with 17 bases sitting between them. The CDR3 is 14 residues long.